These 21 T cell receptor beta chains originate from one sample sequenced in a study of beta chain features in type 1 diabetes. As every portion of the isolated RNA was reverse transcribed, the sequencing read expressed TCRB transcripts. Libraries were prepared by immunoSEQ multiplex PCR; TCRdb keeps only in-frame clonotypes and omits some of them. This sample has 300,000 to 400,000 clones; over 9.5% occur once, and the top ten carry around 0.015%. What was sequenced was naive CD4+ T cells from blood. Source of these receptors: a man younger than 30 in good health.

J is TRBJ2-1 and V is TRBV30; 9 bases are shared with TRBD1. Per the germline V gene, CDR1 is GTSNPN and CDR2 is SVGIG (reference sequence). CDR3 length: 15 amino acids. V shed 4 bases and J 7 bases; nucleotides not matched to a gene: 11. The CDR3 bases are TGTGCCTGGATGTCCGGGACAGGGACGTGGAATGAGCAGTTCTTC. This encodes CAWMSGTGTWNEQFF.

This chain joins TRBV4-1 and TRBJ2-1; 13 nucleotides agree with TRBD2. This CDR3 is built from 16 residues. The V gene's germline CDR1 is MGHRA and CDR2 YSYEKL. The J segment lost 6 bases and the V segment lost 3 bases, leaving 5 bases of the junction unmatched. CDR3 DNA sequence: TGCGCCAGCAGCCAGGAGGGACTAGCGGGACTCAATGAGCAGTTCTTC. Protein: CASSQEGLAGLNEQFF.

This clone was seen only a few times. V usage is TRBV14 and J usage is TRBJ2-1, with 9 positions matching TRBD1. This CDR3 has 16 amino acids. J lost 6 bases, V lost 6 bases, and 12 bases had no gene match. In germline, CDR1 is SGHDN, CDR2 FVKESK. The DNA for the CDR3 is TGTGCCAGCAGTCCCCTCCCGGGACAGGGCTCCAATGAGCAGTTCTTC. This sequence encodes CASSPLPGQGSNEQFF.

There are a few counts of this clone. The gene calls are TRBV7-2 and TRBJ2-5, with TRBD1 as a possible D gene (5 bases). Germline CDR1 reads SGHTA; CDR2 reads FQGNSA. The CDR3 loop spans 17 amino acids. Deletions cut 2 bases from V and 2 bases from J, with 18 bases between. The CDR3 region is CASSLISVSRAQETQYF. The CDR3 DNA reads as TGTGCCAGCAGCTTAATCTCGGTTAGCAGGGCACAAGAGACCCAGTACTTC.

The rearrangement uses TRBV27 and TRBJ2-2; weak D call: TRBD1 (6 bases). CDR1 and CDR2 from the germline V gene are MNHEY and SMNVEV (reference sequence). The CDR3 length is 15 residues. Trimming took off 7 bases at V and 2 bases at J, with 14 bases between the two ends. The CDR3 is CASTPDRRNTGELFF. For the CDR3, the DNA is TGTGCCAGCACCCCCGACAGGCGTAACACCGGGGAGCTGTTTTTT.

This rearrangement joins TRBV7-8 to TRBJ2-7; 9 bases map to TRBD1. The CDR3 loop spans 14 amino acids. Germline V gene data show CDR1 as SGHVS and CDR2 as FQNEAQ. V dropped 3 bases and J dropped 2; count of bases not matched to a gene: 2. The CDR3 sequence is CASSLGQGTYEQYF. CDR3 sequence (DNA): TGTGCCAGCAGCTTGGGACAGGGAACCTACGAGCAGTACTTC.

The CDR3 coding sequence is TGTGCCAGCAGCAAGGGACAGGGGGCAGTATACGAGCAGTACTTC. Translated, it gives CASSKGQGAVYEQYF. This chain uses TRBV6-5 with TRBJ2-7; 12 bases are a match to TRBD1. J lost 4 bases, V lost 6 bases, and 7 bases had no gene match. The CDR3 covers 15 residues. The germline V gene encodes CDR1 MNHEY and CDR2 SVGAGI.

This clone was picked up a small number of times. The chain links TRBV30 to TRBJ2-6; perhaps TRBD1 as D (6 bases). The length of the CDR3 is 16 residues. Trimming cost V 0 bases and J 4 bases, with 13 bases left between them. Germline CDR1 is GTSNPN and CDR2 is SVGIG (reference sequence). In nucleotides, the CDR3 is TGTGCCTGGAGTGTTCCAGGGGTCGCCGGGGCCAACGTCCTGACTTTC. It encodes CAWSVPGVAGANVLTF.

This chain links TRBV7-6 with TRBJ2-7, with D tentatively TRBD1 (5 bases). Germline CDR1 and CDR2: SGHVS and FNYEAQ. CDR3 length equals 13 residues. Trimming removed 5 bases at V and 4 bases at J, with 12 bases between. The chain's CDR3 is CASSAIQGYEQYF. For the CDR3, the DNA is TGTGCCAGCAGCGCTATTCAGGGTTACGAGCAGTACTTC.

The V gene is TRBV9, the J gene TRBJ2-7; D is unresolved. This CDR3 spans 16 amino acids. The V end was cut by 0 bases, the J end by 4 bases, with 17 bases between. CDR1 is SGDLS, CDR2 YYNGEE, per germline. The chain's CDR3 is CASSVGPYSGTYEQYF. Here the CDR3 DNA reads TGTGCCAGCAGCGTAGGTCCCTACTCGGGTACATACGAGCAGTACTTC.

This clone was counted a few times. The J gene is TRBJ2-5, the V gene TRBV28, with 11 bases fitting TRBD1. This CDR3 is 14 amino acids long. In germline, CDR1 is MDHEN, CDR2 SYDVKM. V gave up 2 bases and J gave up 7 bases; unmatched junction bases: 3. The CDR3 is CASSLMDRGPTQYF. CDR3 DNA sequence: TGTGCCAGCAGTTTAATGGACAGGGGGCCGACCCAGTACTTC.

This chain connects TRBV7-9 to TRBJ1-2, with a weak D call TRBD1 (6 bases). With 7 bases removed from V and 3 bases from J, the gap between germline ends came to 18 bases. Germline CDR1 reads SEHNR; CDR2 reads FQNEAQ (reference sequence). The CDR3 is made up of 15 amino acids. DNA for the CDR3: TGTGCCAGCATACAAGACAGGTTCCGAGACTATGGCTACACCTTC. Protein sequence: CASIQDRFRDYGYTF.

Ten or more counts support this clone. Here the CDR3 reads CATSRDRTRSKNIQYF. The CDR3 DNA is TGTGCCACCAGCAGAGATAGGACTAGGTCCAAAAACATTCAGTACTTC. This chain joins TRBV15 and TRBJ2-4; the match to TRBD2 covers 7 bases. The germline gives CDR1 LNHNV, CDR2 YYDKDF (reference sequence). CDR3 size: 16 residues. Losses at the gene ends were 0 bases for V and 2 bases for J; bases not matched to a gene: 4.

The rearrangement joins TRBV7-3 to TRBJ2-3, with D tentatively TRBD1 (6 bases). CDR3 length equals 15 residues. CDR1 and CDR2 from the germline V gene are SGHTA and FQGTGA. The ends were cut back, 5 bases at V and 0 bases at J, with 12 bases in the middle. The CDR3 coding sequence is TGTGCCAGCAGCCTCTACAGGGTTAGCACAGATACGCAGTATTTT. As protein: CASSLYRVSTDTQYF.

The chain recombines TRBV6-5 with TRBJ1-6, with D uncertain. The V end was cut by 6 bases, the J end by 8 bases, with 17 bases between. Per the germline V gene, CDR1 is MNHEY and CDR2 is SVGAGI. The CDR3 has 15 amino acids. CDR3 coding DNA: TGTGCCAGCAGCCGGACTCCCCCCGGAGATTCACCCCTCCACTTT. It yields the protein CASSRTPPGDSPLHF.

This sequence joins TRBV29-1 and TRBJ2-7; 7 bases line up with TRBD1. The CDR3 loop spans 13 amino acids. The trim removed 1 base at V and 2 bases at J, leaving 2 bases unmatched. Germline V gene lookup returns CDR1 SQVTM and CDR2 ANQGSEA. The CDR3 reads CSVEGDSPYEQYF. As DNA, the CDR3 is TGCAGCGTTGAAGGGGACAGCCCCTACGAGCAGTACTTC.

The CDR3 region is CASRKRNNQPQHF. CDR3 nucleotide sequence: TGTGCCAGCAGAAAGCGTAACAATCAGCCCCAGCATTTT. V usage is TRBV6-5 and J usage is TRBJ1-5; D is undetermined. CDR1 and CDR2 (germline): MNHEY, SVGAGI. The length of the CDR3 is 13 residues. V lost 6 bases and J 3 bases, leaving 9 bases between the germline ends.

The CDR3 DNA is TGTGCCAGCAGTTCACCGGGACAGTCAAATGAAAAACTGTTTTTT. This sequence encodes CASSSPGQSNEKLFF. The chain combines TRBV28 with TRBJ1-4; 7 bases align to TRBD1. The CDR3 length is 15 residues. V shed 4 bases and J 5 bases; nucleotides not matched to a gene: 7. The V gene's germline CDR1 is MDHEN and CDR2 SYDVKM.

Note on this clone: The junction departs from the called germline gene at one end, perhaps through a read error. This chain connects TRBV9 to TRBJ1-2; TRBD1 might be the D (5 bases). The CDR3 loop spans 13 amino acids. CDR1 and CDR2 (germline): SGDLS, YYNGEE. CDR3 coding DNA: TGTGCCAGCAGCGTAAGGGGAAACTCTGGCTACACCTTC. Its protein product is CASSVRGNSGYTF.

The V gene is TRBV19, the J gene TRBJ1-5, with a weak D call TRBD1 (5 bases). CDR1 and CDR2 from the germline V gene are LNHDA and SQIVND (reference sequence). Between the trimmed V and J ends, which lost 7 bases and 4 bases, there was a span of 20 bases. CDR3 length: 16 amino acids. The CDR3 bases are TGTGCCAGTATGATTACCGGGGGTGGTTCGAATCAGCCCCAGCATTTT. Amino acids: CASMITGGGSNQPQHF.

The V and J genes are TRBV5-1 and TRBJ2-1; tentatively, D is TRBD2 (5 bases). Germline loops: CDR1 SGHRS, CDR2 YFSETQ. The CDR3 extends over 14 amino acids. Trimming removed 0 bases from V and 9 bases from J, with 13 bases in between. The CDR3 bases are TGCGCCAGCAGCTTGGAAACTAGTAACACTGAGCAGTTCTTC. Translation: CASSLETSNTEQFF. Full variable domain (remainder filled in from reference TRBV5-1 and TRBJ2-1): KAGVTQTPRYLIKTRGQQVTLSCSPISGHRSVSWYQQTPGQGLQFLFEYFSETQRNKGNFPGRFSGRQFSNSRSEMNVSTLELGDSALYLCASSLETSNTEQFFGPGTRLTVL.